This T cell receptor (beta chain) was found in a study of yellow fever vaccine responses in identical twins listed by TCRdb under 2018. Regarding the study in general: In the study, vaccine-responding T cell clones were precisely tracked in identical twins.

Overall study outcomes, separate from this receptor: According to the authors, in identical twins the way T cells responded to vaccination appeared partly convergent and partly personalized.

This clonotype was counted once. The target of this receptor is not known. Per-nucleotide qualities are absent, and no much larger clonotype sits a single base away. Evidence from one read is weak. From the cysteine through the phenylalanine, the CDR3 covers 14 amino acids. Only the CDR3 portion is preserved as DNA: 42 bases, with reading frame beginning at the first base. Trimming costs V 3 bases and J 2 bases, and their ends lie 11 bases apart. The germline V gene (reference sequence) yields MNHEY for CDR1 and SMNVEV for CDR2. Library preparation was by RT-PCR. Sequencing was carried out with an Illumina HiSeq 2500. TCRdb passed the public sequencing reads through fastp at Q25 and MiXCR, retaining productive beta sequences. Every entry covers one CDR3 protein and lists the most common genes and DNA from its rows. The sample data list around 2,600 distinct CDR3 sequences, and roughly 82% of these were observed just once. Together, the top ten hold roughly 6% of the sample.

The sequence is built from TRBV27 and TRBJ2-7; there is no confident call for the D gene. The source is a woman under 30 who received the yellow fever vaccine. Donor details come from another sample of the same person, matched by shared clones. The material was T cells from blood (PBMCs), unsorted or a sorted subset (not recorded which), obtained before or after yellow fever vaccination (not recorded which). The CDR3 has the sequence CASSFSGIAYEQYF. The nucleotides read TGTGCCAGCAGTTTCTCGGGCATTGCCTACGAGCAGTACTTC.